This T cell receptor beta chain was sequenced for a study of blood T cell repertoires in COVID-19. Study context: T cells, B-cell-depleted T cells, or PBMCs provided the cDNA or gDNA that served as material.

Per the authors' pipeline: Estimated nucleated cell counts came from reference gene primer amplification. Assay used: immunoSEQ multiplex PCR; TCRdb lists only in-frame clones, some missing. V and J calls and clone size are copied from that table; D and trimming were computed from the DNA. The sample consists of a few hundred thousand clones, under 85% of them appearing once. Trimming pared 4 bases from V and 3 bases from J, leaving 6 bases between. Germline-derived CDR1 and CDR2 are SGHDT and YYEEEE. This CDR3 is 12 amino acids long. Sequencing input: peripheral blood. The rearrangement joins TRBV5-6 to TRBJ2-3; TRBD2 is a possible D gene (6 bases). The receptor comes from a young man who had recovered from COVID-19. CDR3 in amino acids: CASSAGTDTQYF. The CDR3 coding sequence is TGTGCCAGCAGCGCGGGGACAGATACGCAGTATTTT.